This TCR beta chain was recorded in a study of intratumoral heterogeneity in liver cancer. V gave up 3 bases and J gave up 9 bases; unmatched junction bases: 4. Germline CDR1 and CDR2: SGHNT and YENEEA. The CDR3 totals 15 residues. Study observations and caveats: Tumor-infiltrating lymphocyte representation was acknowledged to be under-sampled.

As regards this clone: Antigen specificity is unknown.

Some clones are missing from TCRdb's copy, which holds only in-frame ones; the method was immunoSEQ multiplex PCR. Of about 20,000 clones in the sample, 73% were seen once. The sequence was collected from a woman aged 70-85 years with hepatocellular carcinoma. This rearrangement joins TRBV11-3 to TRBJ2-1, with 14 bases identical to TRBD2. Sequencing was performed on tumor-adjacent normal tissue, taken before any cancer treatment. This CDR3 is CASSFGLAGGGEQFF. The CDR3 DNA sequence: TGTGCCAGCAGCTTCGGACTAGCGGGAGGAGGTGAGCAGTTCTTC.